This section outlines one T cell receptor (beta chain) sequence together with its context. What it binds is unknown. Germline V gives CDR1 GTSNPN, CDR2 SVGIG (reference sequence). Trimming pared 1 base from V and 3 bases from J, leaving 6 bases between. This CDR3 comprises 12 residues. The data were obtained in a study of a mutant IDH1 vaccine in newly diagnosed glioma. Study overall: Treated patients, roughly 62% male and roughly 40% female, averaged roughly 43 years of age. Radiotherapy, temozolomide, or both had been given previously, and both were given to most. Findings of the study overall: There seemed to be no relation between pseudoprogression and changes in top peripheral T cell clonotypes.

Assay: immunoSEQ multiplex PCR; the TCRdb copy retains only in-frame clones and omits some. The sample has 15,000 to 20,000 clones, about 80% seen once. Time point specified: baseline, week 1 (first vaccination visit). Treatment indicated: pre-vaccination baseline after standard-of-care therapy. The donors had new WHO grade 3 or 4 astrocytomas; these were IDH1-mutant and ATRX-lost. The chain has TRBV30 and TRBJ1-1; D is unresolved. The TCR sequence derives from a man aged 35 to 55 with glioma. The sequencing used PBMCs, collected from a glioma patient treated with radiotherapy, temozolomide or both. CDR3 sequence reads: CAWSGLYTEAFF. CDR3 coding DNA: TGTGCCTGGAGTGGCCTGTACACTGAAGCTTTCTTT.